The rows below give T cell receptor beta chains drawn from one sample of a study of T cells after yellow fever vaccination. TCRdb itself ran the 5' RACE reads through MiXCR, one entry per CDR3 protein. Of some 560,000 distinct CDR3 sequences listed, 15% to 20% were seen once; the top ten hold roughly an eighth. Sequences were derived from PBMCs, sampled 15 days after the yellow fever booster vaccination. The source is a man aged 25 to 45 who received the YFV17D yellow fever vaccine. Both conserved end residues are part of each CDR3. A D gene is named only where the DNA matches it firmly. Clone size is stated in some rows and not others, as once, few, many or a class when expanded.

j_call d_call clone_size v_call cdr3_nt cdr3_aa
TRBJ2-1 . few TRBV4-3 TGCGCCAGCAGCCAGGGCACCGACGGACATTCCTACAATGAGCAGTTCTTC CASSQGTDGHSYNEQFF
TRBJ2-1 TRBD2 . TRBV7-2 TGTGCCAGCAGCTCCGGCGGACTAGCGGGCCCTAAGCAGTTCTTC CASSSGGLAGPKQFF
TRBJ1-5 TRBD1 . TRBV6-1 TGTGCCAGCAGTGGCAGGGGGTCCTATCAGCCCCAGCATTTT CASSGRGSYQPQHF
TRBJ2-7 TRBD1 . TRBV5-1 TGCGCCAGCAGCTTGGCCGGGACAGGGACCTACGAGCAGTACTTC CASSLAGTGTYEQYF
TRBJ1-1 TRBD1 few TRBV7-9 TGTGCCAGCAGCAACCAGGGGGCATCGAACACTGAAGCTTTCTTT CASSNQGASNTEAFF
TRBJ1-1 . few TRBV5-1 TGCGCCAGCAGCTTACGGTGGGCCCAGACGAACACTGAAGCTTTCTTT CASSLRWAQTNTEAFF
TRBJ2-3 TRBD2 . TRBV20-1 TGCAGTGCCGACAAGGTAGCGGGAAGCACAGATACGCAGTATTTT CSADKVAGSTDTQYF
TRBJ2-3 . few TRBV24-1 TGTGCCACCTCCGCTGGGGGAAGCACAGATACGCAGTATTTT CATSAGGSTDTQYF
TRBJ2-1 TRBD2 few TRBV3-1 TGTGCCAGCAGCCAAGATCTGAGCGGGAGGTCCCGATCGATGCGAGAGCAGTTCTTC CASSQDLSGRSRSMREQFF
TRBJ2-1 . . TRBV27 TGTGCCAGCAAGAGCGGTTACAATGAGCAGTTCTTC CASKSGYNEQFF
TRBJ2-5 . . TRBV12-3/TRBV12-4 TGTGCCACCGGGACTCACCAAGAGACCCAGTACTTC CATGTHQETQYF
TRBJ2-2 TRBD2 . TRBV12-3/TRBV12-4 TGTGCCAGCAGACCGAGCGGGAGGGTCGGGGGCGGGGAGCTGTTTTTT CASRPSGRVGGGELFF
TRBJ2-3 TRBD2 . TRBV6-2/TRBV6-3 TGTGCCAGCATCAGCGGGAGGGTTTCTCGAGATACGCAGTATTTT CASISGRVSRDTQYF
TRBJ2-3 . . TRBV20-1 TGCAGTGCTACGGGAGACTTACCTAGCACAGATACGCAGTATTTT CSATGDLPSTDTQYF
TRBJ2-1 . few TRBV7-2 TGTGCCAGCAGCCCGGGTGGGACACCATACAATGAGCAGTTCTTC CASSPGGTPYNEQFF
TRBJ2-5 . few TRBV10-3 TGTGCCATCAGTGAGCCGGGGGGCGTGAGGCAAGAGACCCAGTACTTC CAISEPGGVRQETQYF
TRBJ2-4 . . TRBV12-3/TRBV12-4 TGTGCCAGCAGTTTAACGACAGTAAACATTCAGTACTTC CASSLTTVNIQYF
TRBJ2-5 . few TRBV29-1 TGCAGCTCCAGATTGGGGGGCTCGGAGACCCAGTACTTC CSSRLGGSETQYF
TRBJ2-3 . . TRBV19 TGTGCCACCCGGCTGGGAAAGTCGCAGTATTTT CATRLGKSQYF
TRBJ2-1 TRBD1 few TRBV7-6 TGTGCCAGCAGCAGAGCGACAGGGGGGTACAATGAGCAGTTCTTC CASSRATGGYNEQFF
TRBJ2-5 TRBD1 . TRBV5-1 TGCGCCAGCAGCTTGACGGCCAGGGGGTCCCAAGAGACCCAGTACTTC CASSLTARGSQETQYF
TRBJ2-7 TRBD1 once TRBV20-1 TGCAGTGCTACGGACAGGGGGAACGAGCAGTACTTC CSATDRGNEQYF
TRBJ1-1 . few TRBV10-3 TGTGCCATCAGGGGGGCGCTCGAAGCTTTCTTT CAIRGALEAFF
TRBJ1-2 . . TRBV6-2/TRBV6-3 TGTGCCACCAGGACAGCCGCGAGTGGCTACACCTTC CATRTAASGYTF
TRBJ2-1 TRBD2 few TRBV24-1 TGTGCCACCAGTGACCGCTCGACTAGCGCGAGCTCCTACAATGAGCAGTTCTTC CATSDRSTSASSYNEQFF
TRBJ1-3 . . TRBV12-3/TRBV12-4 TGTGCCAGCAGGATGTTTGGCTCTGGAAACACCATATATTTT CASRMFGSGNTIYF
TRBJ2-5 . . TRBV7-2 TGTGCCAGCAGCCCCGGGCTGCAGACCCAGTACTTC CASSPGLQTQYF
TRBJ2-7 . few TRBV5-1 TGCGCCAGCAGCTTGGAGGGTCTGCGGGTATACGAGCAGTACTTC CASSLEGLRVYEQYF
TRBJ2-5 TRBD2 few TRBV6-5 TGTGCCAGCAGTTACTCGGGGAGGGTAGGGGAGACCCAGTACTTC CASSYSGRVGETQYF
TRBJ2-1 . few TRBV28 TGTGCCAGCAGTTTCCCGGATGAGCAGTTCTTC CASSFPDEQFF
TRBJ2-3 . . TRBV3-1 TGTGCCAGCAGCCTGAAGAGCGCTTTAAGCACAGATACGCAGTATTTT CASSLKSALSTDTQYF
TRBJ2-4 . . TRBV6-2/TRBV6-3 TGTGCCAGCAGTTCGGTGGGGGACCTAGCGACACAGTACTTC CASSSVGDLATQYF
TRBJ2-5 . . TRBV7-9 TGTGCCAGCAGCTCCGGTCGTGGGGGCAACCAAGAGACCCAGTACTTC CASSSGRGGNQETQYF
TRBJ2-1 TRBD1 . TRBV7-2 TGTGCCAGCAGCTTCGGGACAGGACTTTACAATGAGCAGTTCTTC CASSFGTGLYNEQFF
TRBJ2-2 TRBD1 few TRBV24-1 TGTGCCACCGCGTCAGGGGGCTCTAACACCGGGGAGCTGTTTTTT CATASGGSNTGELFF
TRBJ2-2 TRBD1 few TRBV11-1 TGTGCCAGCAGCTTAGTAGGGGGCAGGGCCGGGGAGCTGTTTTTT CASSLVGGRAGELFF
TRBJ2-3 . . TRBV15 TGTGCCACCAGCAGAGGGGCTAAGCGGAGAGGGGTAGATACGCAGTATTTT CATSRGAKRRGVDTQYF